This TCR beta chain was sequenced in a study of cytomegalovirus exposure and HLA in healthy donors. About the research overall: When about 400 donors were genotyped, 81% of them were found to fall in the Caucasian-associated ancestry cluster.

Concerning this clone: What it binds is unknown.

Researchers ran the PCR with 60 Vbeta and 13 Jbeta primers. Sequenced by immunoSEQ multiplex PCR; TCRdb stores in-frame clones only, minus some. The sample includes 40,000 to 50,000 clones, 72% seen only once; the top ten take roughly 6.3%. Regarding the study as a whole: The study carried out a later analysis of TCR beta sequences. It associated some 17,000 of them with specific HLA alleles at a false discovery rate of 0.05.

Healthy bone marrow donors made up the donors. Germline CDR1 reads SGHRS; CDR2 reads YFSETQ. Between the trimmed V and J ends, which lost 4 bases and 2 bases, there was a span of 12 bases. The CDR3 totals 14 residues. The clonotype originates from a man under 40 in good health and CMV-seronegative. The chain joins TRBV5-1 to TRBJ1-2, with D possibly matching TRBD1 (5 bases). Material: PBMCs. The CDR3 bases are TGCGCCAGCAGCCCTGACAGCATCAACTATGGCTACACCTTC. It yields the protein CASSPDSINYGYTF.